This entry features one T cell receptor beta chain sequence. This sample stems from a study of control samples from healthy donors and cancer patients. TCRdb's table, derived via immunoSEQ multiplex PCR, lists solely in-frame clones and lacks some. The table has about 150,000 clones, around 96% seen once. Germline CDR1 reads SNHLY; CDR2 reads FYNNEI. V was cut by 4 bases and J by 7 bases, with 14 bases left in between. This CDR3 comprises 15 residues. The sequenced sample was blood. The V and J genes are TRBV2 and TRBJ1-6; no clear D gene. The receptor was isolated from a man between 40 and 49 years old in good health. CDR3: CASSAAAPGNSPLHF. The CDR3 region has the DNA TGTGCCAGCAGTGCCGCCGCGCCGGGGAATTCACCCCTCCACTTT.